Listed here are 7 T cell receptor beta chains from one sample, sequenced in a study of T cell repertoires in cytomegalovirus infection. TCRdb re-called the reads with MiXCR, one entry per CDR3 protein. Among about a million distinct CDR3 sequences listed, around 30% were seen once. What these receptors recognize is not known. The sequencing used cultured CD8+ T cells from PBMCs, collected from culture after CMV antigen stimulation. Receptors were obtained from a human donor in good health (CMV status not recorded). Some clones in this sample may be carry-over from other donors' samples.

The V and J genes are TRBV7-8 and TRBJ1-1; possible D gene TRBD1, 5 bases. CDR3 size: 14 residues. Germline values: CDR1 SGHVS, CDR2 FQNEAQ. Trimming took off 5 bases at V and 4 bases at J, with 14 bases between the two ends. As DNA, the CDR3 is TGTGCCAGCAGCAGTCGCGGGGGAGGCACTGAAGCTTTCTTT. Encoded protein: CASSSRGGGTEAFF.

The chain uses TRBV20-1 and TRBJ1-2; 9 bases agree with TRBD1. The V gene's germline CDR1 is DFQATT and CDR2 SNEGSKA (reference sequence). The CDR3 spans 14 residues. V shed 5 bases, J shed 7 bases, and the junction held 11 bases outside the gene matches. CDR3 sequence reads: CSACHSTGGIGYTF. The CDR3 DNA follows: TGCAGTGCTTGCCACTCGACAGGGGGTATTGGCTACACCTTC.

V is TRBV7-9 and J is TRBJ2-1, with 9 bases aligning to TRBD1. With 8 bases clipped from V and 5 bases from J, the junction kept 7 bases outside the gene matches. The CDR3 runs 14 residues. Looked up from germline, CDR1 is SEHNR and CDR2 is FQNEAQ (reference sequence). Here the CDR3 DNA reads TGTGCCAGCCTAGGACAGGGGTTACACAATGAGCAGTTCTTC. Translating gives CASLGQGLHNEQFF.

There are many counts of this clonotype. In DNA form, the CDR3 reads TGCGCCAGCAGTGGGACAGGGGACACCGGGGAGCTGTTTTTT. It translates to CASSGTGDTGELFF. J is TRBJ2-2 and V is TRBV10-2; 9 nucleotides align to TRBD1. V was clipped by 4 bases and J by 3 bases; unmatched bases: 0. Germline-derived CDR1 and CDR2 are WSHSY and SAAADI. CDR3 length equals 14 residues.

This clonotype was counted only a few times. The chain employs TRBV12-3 or TRBV12-4 and TRBJ2-3; 10 nucleotides line up with TRBD2. The CDR3 loop spans 15 amino acids. Trimming removed 2 bases from V and 4 bases from J; junction bases left unmatched: 3. This CDR3 reads CASSLSGGVPDTQYF. Written as DNA, the CDR3 is TGTGCCAGCAGTTTAAGCGGGGGGGTCCCAGATACGCAGTATTTT.

The chain recombines TRBV7-9 with TRBJ2-1; 7 bases fit TRBD2. The junction had 8 bases not matched to a gene; V was cut back by 10 bases and J by 2 bases. The germline V gene has CDR1 SEHNR and CDR2 FQNEAQ (reference sequence). The CDR3 has 14 amino acids. Written as DNA, the CDR3 is TGTGCCAAGTCCTCTAGCGGAACCTACAATGAGCAGTTCTTC. Residues: CAKSSSGTYNEQFF. The full variable domain, completed using reference TRBV7-9 and TRBJ2-1, is DTGVSQNPRHKITKRGQNVTFRCDPISEHNRLYWYRQTLGQGPEFLTYFQNEAQLEKSRLLSDRFSAERPKGSFSTLEIQRTEQGDSAMYLCAKSSSGTYNEQFFGPGTRLTVL.

This rearrangement joins TRBV6-2 or TRBV6-3 to TRBJ2-5; 7 bases line up with TRBD1. Germline V gene data show CDR1 as MNHEY and CDR2 as SVGEGT. There are 15 residues in the CDR3. The V gene end was trimmed by 3 bases and the J gene end by 5 bases; junction bases not matched to a gene: 9. Here the CDR3 reads CASSYLQGRGETQYF. In nucleotides, the CDR3 is TGTGCCAGCAGTTATCTACAGGGGCGCGGGGAGACCCAGTACTTC.